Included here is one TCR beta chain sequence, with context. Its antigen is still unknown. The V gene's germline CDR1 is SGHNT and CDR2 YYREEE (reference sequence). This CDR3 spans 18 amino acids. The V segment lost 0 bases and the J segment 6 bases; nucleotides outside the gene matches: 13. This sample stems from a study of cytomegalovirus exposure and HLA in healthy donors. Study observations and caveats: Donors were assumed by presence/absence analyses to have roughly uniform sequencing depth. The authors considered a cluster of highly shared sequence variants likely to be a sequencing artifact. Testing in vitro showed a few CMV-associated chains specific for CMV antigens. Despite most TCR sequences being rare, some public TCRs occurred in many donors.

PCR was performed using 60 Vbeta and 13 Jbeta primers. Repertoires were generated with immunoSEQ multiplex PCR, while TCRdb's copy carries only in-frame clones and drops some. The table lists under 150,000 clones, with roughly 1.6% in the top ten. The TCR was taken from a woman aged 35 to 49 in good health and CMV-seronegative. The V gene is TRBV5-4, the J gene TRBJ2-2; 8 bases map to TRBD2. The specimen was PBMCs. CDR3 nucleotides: TGTGCCAGCAGCTTGGCCGGGGGGGGAGATTTAACGGCCGGGGAGCTGTTTTTT. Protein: CASSLAGGGDLTAGELFF.